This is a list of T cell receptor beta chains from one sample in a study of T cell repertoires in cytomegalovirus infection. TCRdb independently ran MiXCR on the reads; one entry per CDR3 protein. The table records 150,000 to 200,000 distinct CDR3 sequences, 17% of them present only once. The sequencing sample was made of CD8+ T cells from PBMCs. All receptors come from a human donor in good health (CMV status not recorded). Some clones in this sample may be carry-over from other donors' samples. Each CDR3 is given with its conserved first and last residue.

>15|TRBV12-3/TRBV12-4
CASSAWVSSTDTQYF
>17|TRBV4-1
CASSQDGQGLLLDGYTF
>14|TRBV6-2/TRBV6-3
CASSFWQGAPEAFF
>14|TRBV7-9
CASSQTGAQGEQFF
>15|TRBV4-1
CASSQNGGRGTEAFF
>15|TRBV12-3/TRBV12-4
CASSLSGAHNYGYTF
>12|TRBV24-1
CATSRGTGELFF
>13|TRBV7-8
CAIPLEGTDEAFF
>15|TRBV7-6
CASSSGQGLSYEQYF
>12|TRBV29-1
CSAISGANVLTF
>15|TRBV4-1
CASREGTSRNREQYF
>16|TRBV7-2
CASSFTSRSINGELFF
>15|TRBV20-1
CSAKVQGDSGNTIYF
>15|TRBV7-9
CASSLGQGTNYGYTF
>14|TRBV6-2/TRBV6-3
CASSPMDRGNEQFF
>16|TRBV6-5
CASSYSTRASPGELFF